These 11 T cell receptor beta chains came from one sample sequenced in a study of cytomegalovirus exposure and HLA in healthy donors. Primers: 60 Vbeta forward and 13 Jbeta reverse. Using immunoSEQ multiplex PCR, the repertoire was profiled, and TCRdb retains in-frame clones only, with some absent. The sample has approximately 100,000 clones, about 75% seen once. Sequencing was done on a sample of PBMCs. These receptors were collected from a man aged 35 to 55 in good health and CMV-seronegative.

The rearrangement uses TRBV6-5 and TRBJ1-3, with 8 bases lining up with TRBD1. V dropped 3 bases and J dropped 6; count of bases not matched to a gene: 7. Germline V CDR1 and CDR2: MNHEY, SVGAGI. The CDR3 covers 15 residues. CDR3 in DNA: TGTGCCAGCAGTTATGCCAGGGGGCTGAAAAACACCATATATTTT. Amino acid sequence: CASSYARGLKNTIYF.

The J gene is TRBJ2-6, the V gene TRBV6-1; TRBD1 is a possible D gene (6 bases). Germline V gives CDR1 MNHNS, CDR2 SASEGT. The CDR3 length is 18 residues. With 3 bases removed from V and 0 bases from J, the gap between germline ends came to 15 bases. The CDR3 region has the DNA TGTGCCAGCAGTGAGGGGACACCATCAGTCTCTGGGGCCAACGTCCTGACTTTC. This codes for CASSEGTPSVSGANVLTF.

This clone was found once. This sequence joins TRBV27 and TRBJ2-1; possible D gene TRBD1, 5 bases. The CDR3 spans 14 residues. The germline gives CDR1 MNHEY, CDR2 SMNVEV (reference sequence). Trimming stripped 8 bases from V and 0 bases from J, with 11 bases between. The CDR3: CASRNQGSYNEQFF. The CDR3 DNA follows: TGTGCCAGCCGAAATCAGGGCTCCTACAATGAGCAGTTCTTC.

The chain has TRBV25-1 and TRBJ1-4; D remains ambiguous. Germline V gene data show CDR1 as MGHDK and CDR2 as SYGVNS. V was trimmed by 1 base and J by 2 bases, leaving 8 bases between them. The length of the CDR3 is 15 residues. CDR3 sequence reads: CASSEFRGTNEKLFF. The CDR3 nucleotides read TGTGCCAGCAGTGAATTTCGAGGGACTAATGAAAAACTGTTTTTT.

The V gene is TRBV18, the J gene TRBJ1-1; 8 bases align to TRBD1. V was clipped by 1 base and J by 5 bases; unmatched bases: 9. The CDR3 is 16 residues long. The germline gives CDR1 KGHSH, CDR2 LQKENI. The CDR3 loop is CASSPLDRGGGTEAFF. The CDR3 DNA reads TGTGCCAGCTCACCACTTGACAGGGGAGGAGGTACTGAAGCTTTCTTT. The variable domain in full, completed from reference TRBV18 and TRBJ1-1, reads NAGVMQNPRHLVRRRGQEARLRCSPMKGHSHVYWYRQLPEEGLKFMVYLQKENIIDESGMPKERFSAEFPKEGPSILRIQQVVRGDSAAYFCASSPLDRGGGTEAFFGQGTRLTVV.

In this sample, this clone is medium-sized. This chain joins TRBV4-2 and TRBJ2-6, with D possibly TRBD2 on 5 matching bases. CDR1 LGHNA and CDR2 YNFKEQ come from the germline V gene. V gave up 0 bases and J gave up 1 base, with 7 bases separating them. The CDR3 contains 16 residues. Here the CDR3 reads CASSQESGSGANVLTF. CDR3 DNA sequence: TGTGCCAGCAGCCAAGAATCGGGGTCTGGGGCCAACGTCCTGACTTTC.

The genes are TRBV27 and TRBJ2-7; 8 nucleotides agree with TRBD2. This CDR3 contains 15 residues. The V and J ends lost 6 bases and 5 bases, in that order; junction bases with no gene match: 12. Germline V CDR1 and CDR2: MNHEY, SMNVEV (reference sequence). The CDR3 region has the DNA TGTGCCAGCAGCCGATCCCGGGAGGGGGGCAACGAGCAGTACTTC. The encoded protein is CASSRSREGGNEQYF.

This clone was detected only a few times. In DNA form, the CDR3 reads TGTGCCAGCAGGGGCAATCTGAACACAGATACGCAGTATTTT. It is translated as CASRGNLNTDTQYF. V and J are TRBV6-4 and TRBJ2-3; D is ambiguous. In germline, CDR1 is MRHNA, CDR2 SNTAGT. V dropped 6 bases and J dropped 2 bases, with 12 bases sitting between them. This CDR3 contains 14 residues.

CDR3 amino acids: CASSLALAGGIGGELFF. CDR3 nucleotides: TGTGCCAGCAGCTTAGCGCTAGCGGGGGGGATCGGCGGGGAGCTGTTTTTT. The V call is TRBV7-6, the J call TRBJ2-2, with 12 positions matching TRBD2. The CDR3 covers 17 residues. From germline, CDR1 is SGHVS and CDR2 FNYEAQ. V was pared by 0 bases and J by 7 bases, with 6 bases of the junction left unmatched.

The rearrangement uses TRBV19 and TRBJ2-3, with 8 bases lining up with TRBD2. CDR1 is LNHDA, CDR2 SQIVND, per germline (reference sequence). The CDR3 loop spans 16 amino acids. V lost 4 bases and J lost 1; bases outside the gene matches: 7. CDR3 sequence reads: CASSSSGTRGTDTQYF. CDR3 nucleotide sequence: TGTGCCAGTAGTAGCTCCGGGACTAGGGGCACAGATACGCAGTATTTT.

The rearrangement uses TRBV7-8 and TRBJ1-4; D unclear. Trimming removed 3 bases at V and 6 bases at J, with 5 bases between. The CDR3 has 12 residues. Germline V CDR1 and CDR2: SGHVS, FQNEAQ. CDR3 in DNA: TGTGCCAGCAGCTTCTCCCATGAAAAACTGTTTTTT. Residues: CASSFSHEKLFF.